The entry that follows covers one TCR beta chain sequence. Its specificity is unknown. Roughly 100,000 TCR templates underwent assay in each sample. The data were produced by immunoSEQ multiplex PCR, yet TCRdb's version contains in-frame clones alone and is incomplete. The sample lists tens of thousands of clones, 79% occurring once. The data originate from a study of siplizumab effects on memory and regulatory T cells. Findings and caveats of the study: Unstimulated naive T cells seemed to show more diversity than memory cells did, and they also seemed to be among the major contributors to the alloresponse. Siplizumab produced a significant drop in alloreactive sequences attributable to unstimulated CD4+ memory cells.

Trimming left V 4 bases short and J 5 bases short, with 11 bases between. Per the germline V gene, CDR1 is MNHNS and CDR2 is SASEGT. This CDR3 has 14 residues. The V gene is TRBV6-1, the J gene TRBJ2-2; D remains ambiguous. The sequencing input was memory CD4+ T cells sorted from blood. The clonotype comes from a human donor in good health. CDR3 sequence (DNA): TGTGCCAGCAGTGGGGCCAGGTTGACCGGGGAGCTGTTTTTT. Residues: CASSGARLTGELFF.